These 17 T cell receptor beta chains came from one sample sequenced in a study of vaccination and CD4 T cells after COVID-19. Sequence data for DNA of cultured CD4+ T cells were generated by the Oncomine TCR Beta short-read assay. TCRdb reanalysed the PCR reads using MiXCR and keeps one entry per CDR3 protein. The data hold approximately 14,000 distinct CDR3 sequences, with under 85% observed a single time. Treatment of the sample: approximately nine-day PBMC culture with coronavirus spike peptide pools or control peptides (ViraFEST assay). No antigens are known for them. Sequencing was done on a sample of CD4+ T cells from blood, cultured in vitro. These receptors all stem from a human donor who had recovered from COVID-19.

The chain combines TRBV7-3 with TRBJ2-2; 8 positions match TRBD2. The CDR3 sequence is 15 residues long. V dropped 6 bases and J dropped 4; count of bases not matched to a gene: 7. Germline V gives CDR1 SGHTA, CDR2 FQGTGA. The CDR3 DNA follows: TGTGCCAGCAGTCGGGAGGGGGGCGGCACCGGGGAGCTGTTTTTT. Protein: CASSREGGGTGELFF.

This chain links TRBV5-1 with TRBJ2-1; 9 bases map to TRBD2. J gave up 0 bases and V 0 bases, and 4 bases lay outside the gene matches. Germline V gene data show CDR1 as SGHRS and CDR2 as YFSETQ. CDR3 length: 17 residues. The CDR3 nucleotides are TGCGCCAGCAGCTTGGGCCTGACTAGCGGCTCCTACAATGAGCAGTTCTTC. Amino acid sequence: CASSLGLTSGSYNEQFF.

Only a few counts were recorded for this clonotype. The rearrangement uses TRBV27 and TRBJ2-1; 12 bases match TRBD1. The trim removed 8 bases at V and 4 bases at J, leaving 9 bases unmatched. CDR1 MNHEY and CDR2 SMNVEV come from the germline V gene (reference sequence). The length of the CDR3 is 16 residues. The CDR3 loop reads CASGRDRGRRYNEQFF. CDR3 DNA sequence: TGTGCCAGCGGGCGGGACAGGGGGCGCCGATACAATGAGCAGTTCTTC.

On this clonotype itself: A read error may account for a junction end that differs from germline. In nucleotides, the CDR3 is TGTGCCAGCAGTTACTTTACTAGCGGGGAAGAGACCCAGTATTTC. Its translation is CASSYFTSGEETQYF. The chain has TRBV6-5 and TRBJ2-5; TRBD2 matches at 10 bases. CDR1 is MNHEY and CDR2 is SVGAGI in the germline V gene. The CDR3 runs to 15 residues.

The chain carries TRBV20-1 and TRBJ1-2; a weak D match, TRBD1 (6 bases). Germline CDR1 reads DFQATT; CDR2 reads SNEGSKA (reference sequence). Between the trimmed V and J ends, which lost 5 bases and 3 bases, there was a span of 19 bases. The CDR3 has 15 residues. CDR3 sequence reads: CSADRNRVFDYGYTF. The CDR3 DNA reads as TGCAGTGCTGATCGAAACAGGGTTTTCGACTATGGCTACACCTTC.

This rearrangement joins TRBV6-1 to TRBJ2-7; TRBD1 is a possible D gene (6 bases). The CDR3 length is 12 residues. V was pared by 2 bases and J by 6 bases, with 8 bases between. Germline V gives CDR1 MNHNS, CDR2 SASEGT. Written as DNA, the CDR3 is TGTGCCAGCAGTGAACAAGGGGGCGAGCAGTACTTC. It codes for CASSEQGGEQYF.

The chain is built from TRBV20-1 and TRBJ2-3; possibly TRBD2 for D (6 bases). Germline values: CDR1 DFQATT, CDR2 SNEGSKA (reference sequence). Trimming pared 5 bases from V and 5 bases from J, leaving 14 bases between. The CDR3 has 13 residues. For the CDR3, the DNA is TGCAGTGCTCAGGGACTCAGGGTAGATACGCAGTATTTT. Encoded protein: CSAQGLRVDTQYF.

This chain joins TRBV19 and TRBJ2-7; 7 bases fit TRBD1. Trimming removed 2 bases from V and 0 bases from J; junction bases left unmatched: 1. Germline loops: CDR1 LNHDA, CDR2 SQIVND (reference sequence). The CDR3 loop spans 14 amino acids. CDR3 sequence reads: CASSIRTGSYEQYF. The CDR3 DNA reads as TGTGCCAGTAGTATACGGACAGGCTCCTACGAGCAGTACTTC.

With respect to this clonotype: Mismatch with germline at one junction end may stem from a read error. The chain uses TRBV7-3 and TRBJ2-1; 13 positions match TRBD2. CDR3 size: 20 residues. CDR1 is SGHTA, CDR2 FQGTGA, per germline. The CDR3 is CASSVTPGRRRLAGGNEQIF. The CDR3 nucleotides read TGTGCCAGCAGCGTAACACCGGGACGGAGAAGACTAGCGGGAGGCAATGAGCAGATCTTC.

The chain recombines TRBV27 with TRBJ1-1, with D tentatively TRBD1 (6 bases). Looked up from germline, CDR1 is MNHEY and CDR2 is SMNVEV (reference sequence). V was clipped by 6 bases and J by 2 bases, with 19 bases between them. The CDR3 length is 16 residues. CDR3 in amino acids: CASSRDAGVLNTEAFF. Here the CDR3 DNA reads TGTGCCAGCAGCAGGGACGCAGGGGTACTTAACACTGAAGCTTTCTTT.

The CDR3 nucleotides are TGTGCCAGCAGTGGCAGGGAGGTTGGAGGCTACACCTTC. Protein: CASSGREVGGYTF. This rearrangement joins TRBV6-1 to TRBJ1-2; weak D call: TRBD1 (5 bases). CDR3 size: 13 residues. The ends were cut back, 4 bases at V and 8 bases at J, with 14 bases in the middle. Germline V gives CDR1 MNHNS, CDR2 SASEGT.

V gene TRBV7-2 combines with J gene TRBJ2-5, with D perhaps TRBD2 (6 bases). The CDR3 spans 12 residues. Germline-derived CDR1 and CDR2 are SGHTA and FQGNSA. Trimming took 5 bases from V and 5 from J, leaving 9 bases between them. The CDR3 region has the DNA TGTGCCAGCAGCCTTCGGGGGGAGACCCAGTACTTC. This codes for CASSLRGETQYF.

The chain has TRBV24-1 and TRBJ1-5, with TRBD1 as a possible D gene (6 bases). Trimming left V 3 bases short and J 5 bases short, with 16 bases between. Germline V gene lookup returns CDR1 KGHDR and CDR2 SFDVKD. The CDR3 is made up of 16 amino acids. The DNA of the CDR3 is TGTGCCACCAGTGATCCCACCAGGGGACAAGATCAGCCCCAGCATTTT. It codes for CATSDPTRGQDQPQHF.

This clonotype was observed once. V gene TRBV7-9 combines with J gene TRBJ2-7, with TRBD2 matching 14 bases. CDR1 is SEHNR and CDR2 is FQNEAQ in the germline V gene (reference sequence). The CDR3 spans 15 residues. J lost 6 bases, V lost 0 bases, and 1 base had no gene match. CDR3 in amino acids: CASSLATSGGAEQYF. The CDR3 DNA sequence: TGTGCCAGCAGCTTAGCGACTAGCGGGGGGGCCGAGCAGTACTTC.

The chain uses TRBV4-1 and TRBJ2-7; 7 positions match TRBD1. From germline, CDR1 is MGHRA and CDR2 YSYEKL. This CDR3 contains 15 residues. The V segment lost 4 bases and the J segment 4 bases; nucleotides outside the gene matches: 10. CDR3 nucleotides: TGCGCCAGCAGCCTTACCCGACAGGGTCTGTACGAGCAGTACTTC. The encoded protein is CASSLTRQGLYEQYF.

This sequence joins TRBV20-1 and TRBJ2-3; 8 nucleotides match TRBD2. Trimming cost V 6 bases and J 8 bases; bases outside gene matches: 16. Germline V lookup: CDR1 DFQATT, CDR2 SNEGSKA (reference sequence). CDR3 length equals 15 residues. CDR3 in amino acids: CSAPVGTSETVTQYF. The CDR3 DNA is TGCAGTGCCCCGGTGGGGACTAGTGAAACCGTTACGCAGTATTTT.

CDR3 in amino acids: CASSLGLAGGSLRTDTQYF. In DNA, the CDR3 is TGTGCCAGCAGCTTGGGACTAGCGGGAGGATCGTTGAGGACAGATACGCAGTATTTT. This chain connects TRBV7-8 to TRBJ2-3; 15 nucleotides line up with TRBD2. The germline gives CDR1 SGHVS, CDR2 FQNEAQ. This CDR3 has 19 amino acids. The V and J ends lost 3 bases and 3 bases, in that order; junction bases with no gene match: 10.